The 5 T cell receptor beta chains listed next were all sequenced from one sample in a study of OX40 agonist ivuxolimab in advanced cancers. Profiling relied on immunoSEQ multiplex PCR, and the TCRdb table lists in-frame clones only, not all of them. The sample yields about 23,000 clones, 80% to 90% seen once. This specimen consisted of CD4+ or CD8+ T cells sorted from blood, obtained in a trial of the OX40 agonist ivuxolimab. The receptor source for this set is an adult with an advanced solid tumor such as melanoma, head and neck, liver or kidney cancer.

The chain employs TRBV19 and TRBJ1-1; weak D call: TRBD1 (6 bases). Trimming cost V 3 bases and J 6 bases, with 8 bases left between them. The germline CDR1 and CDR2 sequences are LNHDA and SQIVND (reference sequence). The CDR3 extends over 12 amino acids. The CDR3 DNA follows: TGTGCCAGTAGTATCCCAGGGGCTGAAGCTTTCTTT. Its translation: CASSIPGAEAFF.

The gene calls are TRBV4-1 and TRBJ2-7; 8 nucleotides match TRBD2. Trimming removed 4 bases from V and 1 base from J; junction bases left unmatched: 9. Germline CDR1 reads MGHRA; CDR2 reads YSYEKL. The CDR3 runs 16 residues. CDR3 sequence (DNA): TGCGCCAGCAGCCTATCCGGGGTAGCGGGGTCCTACGAGCAGTACTTC. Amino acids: CASSLSGVAGSYEQYF.

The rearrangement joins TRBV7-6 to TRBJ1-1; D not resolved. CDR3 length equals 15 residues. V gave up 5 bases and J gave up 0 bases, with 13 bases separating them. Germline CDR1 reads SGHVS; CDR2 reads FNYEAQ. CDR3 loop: CASSPLRELNTEAFF. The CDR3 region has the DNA TGTGCCAGCAGCCCTCTGCGGGAGTTGAACACTGAAGCTTTCTTT.

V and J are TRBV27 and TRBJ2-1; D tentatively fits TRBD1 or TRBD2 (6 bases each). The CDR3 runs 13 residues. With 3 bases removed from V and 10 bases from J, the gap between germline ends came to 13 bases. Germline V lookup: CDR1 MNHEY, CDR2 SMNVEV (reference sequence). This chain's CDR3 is CASSLPGAGEQFF. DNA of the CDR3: TGTGCCAGCAGTTTGCCAGGGGCGGGGGAGCAGTTCTTC.

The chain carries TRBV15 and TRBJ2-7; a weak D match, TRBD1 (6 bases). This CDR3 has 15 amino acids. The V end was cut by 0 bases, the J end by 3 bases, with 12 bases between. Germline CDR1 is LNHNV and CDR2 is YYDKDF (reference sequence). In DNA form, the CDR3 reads TGTGCCACCAGCAGAGAGAGGACAGACGACTACGAGCAGTACTTC. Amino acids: CATSRERTDDYEQYF.